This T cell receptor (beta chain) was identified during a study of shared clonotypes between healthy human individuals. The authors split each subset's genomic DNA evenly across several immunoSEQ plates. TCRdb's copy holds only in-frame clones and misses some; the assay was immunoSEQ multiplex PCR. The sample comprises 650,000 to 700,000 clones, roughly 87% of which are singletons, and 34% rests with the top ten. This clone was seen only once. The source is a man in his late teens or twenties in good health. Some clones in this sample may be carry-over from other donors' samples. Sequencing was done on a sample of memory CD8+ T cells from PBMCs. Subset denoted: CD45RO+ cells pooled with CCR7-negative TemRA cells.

CDR3 protein: CASSFIEGAEDTQYF. CDR3 DNA sequence: TGTGCCAGCAGTTTTATAGAGGGGGCTGAAGATACGCAGTATTTT. V and J are TRBV7-6 and TRBJ2-3; TRBD1 matches at 7 bases. The V gene end was trimmed by 6 bases and the J gene end by 5 bases; junction bases not matched to a gene: 11. Germline loops: CDR1 SGHVS, CDR2 FNYEAQ. This CDR3 contains 15 residues.